This T cell receptor beta chain is drawn from a study of blood T cell repertoires in COVID-19. Repertoires were generated with immunoSEQ multiplex PCR, while TCRdb's copy carries only in-frame clones and drops some. Altogether around 120,000 clones are present, about 88% being singletons, with the ten largest covering 3% to 4%. The CDR3 is 15 residues long. Germline V gene data show CDR1 as SGDLS and CDR2 as YYNGEE. The V and J ends lost 0 bases and 2 bases respectively, with 12 bases between them. This chain joins TRBV9 and TRBJ2-7; a possible D gene is TRBD1 (6 bases). Sequencing input: peripheral blood. The clonotype comes from a man aged 45-60 years with active COVID-19. CDR3 sequence: CASSVGDTLTYEQYF. The CDR3 region has the DNA TGTGCCAGCAGCGTAGGGGACACCCTGACCTACGAGCAGTACTTC. Together with reference TRBV9 and TRBJ2-7, the CDR3 gives the full variable domain: DSGVTQTPKHLITATGQRVTLRCSPRSGDLSVYWYQQSLDQGLQFLIQYYNGEERAKGNILERFSAQQFPDLHSELNLSSLELGDSALYFCASSVGDTLTYEQYFGPGTRLTVT.